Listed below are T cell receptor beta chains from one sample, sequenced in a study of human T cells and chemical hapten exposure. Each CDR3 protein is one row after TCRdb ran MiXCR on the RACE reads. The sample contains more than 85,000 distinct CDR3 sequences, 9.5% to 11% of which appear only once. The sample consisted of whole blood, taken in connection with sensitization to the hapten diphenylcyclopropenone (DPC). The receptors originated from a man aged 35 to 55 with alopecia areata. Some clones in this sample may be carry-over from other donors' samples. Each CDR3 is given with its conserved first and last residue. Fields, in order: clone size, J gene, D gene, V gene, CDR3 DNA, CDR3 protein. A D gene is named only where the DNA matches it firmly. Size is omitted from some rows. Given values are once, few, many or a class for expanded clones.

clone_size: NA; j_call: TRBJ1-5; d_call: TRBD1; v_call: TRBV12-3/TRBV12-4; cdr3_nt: TGTGCCAGCAGTTCCCCAGCCGGGACAGGGGGCAATCAGCCCCAGCATTTT; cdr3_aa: CASSSPAGTGGNQPQHF
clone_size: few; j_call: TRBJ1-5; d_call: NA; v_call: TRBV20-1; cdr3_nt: TGCAGTGCTAGACCGGGAAGTCAGCCCCAGCATTTT; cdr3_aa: CSARPGSQPQHF
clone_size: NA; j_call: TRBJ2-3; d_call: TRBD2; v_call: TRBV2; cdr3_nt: TGTGCCAGCAGTGCAAGCGGGAGGCCTAACACGATGCGGACGCAGTATTTT; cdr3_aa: CASSASGRPNTMRTQYF
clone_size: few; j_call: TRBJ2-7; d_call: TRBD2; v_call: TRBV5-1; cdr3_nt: TGCGCCAGCAGCCCTCTTGAACTAGCGGGGTACGAGCAGTACTTC; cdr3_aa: CASSPLELAGYEQYF
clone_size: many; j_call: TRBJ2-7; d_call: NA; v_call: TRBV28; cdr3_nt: TGTGCCAGCACCACAAGGGGACCGGGAACCTTC; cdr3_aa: CASTTRGPGTF
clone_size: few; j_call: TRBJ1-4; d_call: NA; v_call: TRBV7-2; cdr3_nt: TGTGCCAGCAGCTTAGTTGGCAGAACTAATGAAAAACTGTTTTTT; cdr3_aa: CASSLVGRTNEKLFF
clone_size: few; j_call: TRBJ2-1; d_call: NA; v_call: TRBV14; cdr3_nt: TGTGCCAGCAGCCAAAACGGGGTAAATGAGCAGTTCTTC; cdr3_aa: CASSQNGVNEQFF
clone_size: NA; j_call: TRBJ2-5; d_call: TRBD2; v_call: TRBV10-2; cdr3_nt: TGCGCCAGCAGTGAACTAGCGGGAGGATTGGTCGGGCAAGAGACCCAGTACTTC; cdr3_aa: CASSELAGGLVGQETQYF
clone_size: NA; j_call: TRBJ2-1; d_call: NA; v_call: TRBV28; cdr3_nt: TGTGCCAGCACCGCGCCGCAGGGTCAATACGGAAATGAGCAGTTCTTC; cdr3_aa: CASTAPQGQYGNEQFF
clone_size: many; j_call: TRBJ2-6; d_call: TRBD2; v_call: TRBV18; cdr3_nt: TGTGCCAGCTCACCAAATCTAGCGGGAGACGCGGCCTCCCAGGCCAACGTCCTGACTTTC; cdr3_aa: CASSPNLAGDAASQANVLTF
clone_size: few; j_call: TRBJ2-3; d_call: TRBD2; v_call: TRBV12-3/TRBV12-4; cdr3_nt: TGTGCCAGCACCCCACCGGGGGGAAGGGGTACAGATACGCAGTATTTT; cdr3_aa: CASTPPGGRGTDTQYF
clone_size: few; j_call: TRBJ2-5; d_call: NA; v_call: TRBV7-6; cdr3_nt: TGTGCCAGCAGCTCAGGACAGAAAGAGACCCAGTACTTC; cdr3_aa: CASSSGQKETQYF
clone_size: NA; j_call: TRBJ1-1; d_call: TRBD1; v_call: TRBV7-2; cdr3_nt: TGTGCCAGCAGCTTTACAACAGGGGGAGGCACTGAAGCTTTCTTT; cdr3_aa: CASSFTTGGGTEAFF
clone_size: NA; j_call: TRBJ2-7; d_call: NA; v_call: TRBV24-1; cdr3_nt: TGTGCCACCAGTGGTGCAGGGGCGGGCTCCTACGAGCAGTACTTC; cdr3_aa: CATSGAGAGSYEQYF
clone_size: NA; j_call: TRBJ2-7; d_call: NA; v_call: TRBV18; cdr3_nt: TGTGCCAGCTCCACGGTTCGCGGAAAGTCCTCCTACGAGCAGTACTTC; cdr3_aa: CASSTVRGKSSYEQYF
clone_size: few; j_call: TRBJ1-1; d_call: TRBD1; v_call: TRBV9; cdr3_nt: TGTGCCAGCAGCCAGACAGGGCGGCATGAAGCTTTCTTT; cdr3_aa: CASSQTGRHEAFF
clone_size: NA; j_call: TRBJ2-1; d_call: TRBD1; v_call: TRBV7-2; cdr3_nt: TGTGCCAGCAGCTTAGACAGGGGAAGCGCTGAGCAGTTCTTC; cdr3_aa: CASSLDRGSAEQFF
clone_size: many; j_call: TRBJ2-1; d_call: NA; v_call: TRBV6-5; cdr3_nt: TGTGCCAGCAGTTACGGGGGAAAGCAGTTCTTC; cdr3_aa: CASSYGGKQFF